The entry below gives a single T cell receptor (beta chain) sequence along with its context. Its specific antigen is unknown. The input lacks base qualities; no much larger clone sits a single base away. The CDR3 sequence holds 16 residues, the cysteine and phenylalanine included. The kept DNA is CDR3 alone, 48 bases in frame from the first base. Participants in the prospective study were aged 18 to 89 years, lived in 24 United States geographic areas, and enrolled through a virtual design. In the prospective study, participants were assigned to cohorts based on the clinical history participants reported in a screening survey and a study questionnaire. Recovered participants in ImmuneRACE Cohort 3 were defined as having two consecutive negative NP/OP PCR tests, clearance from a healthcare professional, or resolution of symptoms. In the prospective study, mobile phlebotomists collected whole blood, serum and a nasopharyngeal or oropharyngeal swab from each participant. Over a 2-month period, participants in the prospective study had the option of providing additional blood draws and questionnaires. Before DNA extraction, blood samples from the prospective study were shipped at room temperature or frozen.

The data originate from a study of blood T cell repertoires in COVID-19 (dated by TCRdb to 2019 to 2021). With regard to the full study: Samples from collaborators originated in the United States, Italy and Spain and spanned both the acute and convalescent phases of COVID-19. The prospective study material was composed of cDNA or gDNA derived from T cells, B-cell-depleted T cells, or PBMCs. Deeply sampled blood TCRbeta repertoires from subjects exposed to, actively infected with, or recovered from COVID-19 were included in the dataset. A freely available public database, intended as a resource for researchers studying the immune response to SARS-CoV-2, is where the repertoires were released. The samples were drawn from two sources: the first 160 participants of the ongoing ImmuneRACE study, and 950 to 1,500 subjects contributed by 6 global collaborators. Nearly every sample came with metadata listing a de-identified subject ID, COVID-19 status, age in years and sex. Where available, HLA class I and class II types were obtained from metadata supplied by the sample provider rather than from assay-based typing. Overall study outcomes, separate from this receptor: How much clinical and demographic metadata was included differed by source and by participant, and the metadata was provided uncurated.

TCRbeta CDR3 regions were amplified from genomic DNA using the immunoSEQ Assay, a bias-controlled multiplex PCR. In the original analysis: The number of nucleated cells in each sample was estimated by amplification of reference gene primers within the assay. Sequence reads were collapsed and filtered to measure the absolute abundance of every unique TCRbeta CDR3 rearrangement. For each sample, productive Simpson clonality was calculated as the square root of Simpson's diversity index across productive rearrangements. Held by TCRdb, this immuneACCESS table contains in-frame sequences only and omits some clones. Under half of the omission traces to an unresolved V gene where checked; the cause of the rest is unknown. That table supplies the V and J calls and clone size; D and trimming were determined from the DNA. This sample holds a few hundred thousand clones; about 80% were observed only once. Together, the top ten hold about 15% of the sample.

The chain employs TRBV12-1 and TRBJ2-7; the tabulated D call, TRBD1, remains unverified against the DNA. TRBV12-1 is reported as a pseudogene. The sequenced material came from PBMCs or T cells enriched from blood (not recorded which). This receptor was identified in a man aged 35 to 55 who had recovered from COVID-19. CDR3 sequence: CASSRQDREISYEQYF. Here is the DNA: TGTGCCAGCAGCCGACAGGACAGGGAGATCTCCTACGAGCAGTACTTC.